A single sample gave rise to the 17 T cell receptor beta chains below, sequenced in a study of blood T cell repertoires in COVID-19. Data came from immunoSEQ multiplex PCR; TCRdb stores just in-frame clones and leaves some out. Of more than 140,000 clones listed, around 88% are singletons. The sample was peripheral blood. The receptors here all came from a woman aged 60-75 years with acute or convalescent COVID-19.

The chain is built from TRBV7-2 and TRBJ1-1; a possible D gene is TRBD1 (6 bases). This CDR3 has 14 amino acids. V was cut by 0 bases and J by 4 bases, with 9 bases left in between. CDR1 is SGHTA and CDR2 is FQGNSA in the germline V gene. CDR3 sequence: CASSLALQGTEAFF. In DNA form, the CDR3 reads TGTGCCAGCAGCTTAGCGCTACAGGGCACTGAAGCTTTCTTT.

The CDR3 region has the DNA TGTGCCAGCAGCCCCAATGGGGGGGCCAATAATGAAAAACTGTTTTTT. It translates to CASSPNGGANNEKLFF. The rearrangement joins TRBV7-2 to TRBJ1-4; D is possibly TRBD1 (6 bases). Looked up from germline, CDR1 is SGHTA and CDR2 is FQGNSA. The CDR3 totals 16 residues. V lost 5 bases and J 4 bases, leaving 17 bases between the germline ends.

The genes are TRBV7-6 and TRBJ2-3, with 7 bases lining up with TRBD1. The CDR3 sequence is 16 residues long. V shed 5 bases, J shed 0 bases, and the junction held 8 bases outside the gene matches. Germline CDR1 and CDR2: SGHVS and FNYEAQ. The chain's CDR3 is CASSSLGQTSTDTQYF. The CDR3 DNA follows: TGTGCCAGCAGCAGTCTGGGACAGACTAGCACAGATACGCAGTATTTT.

The chain employs TRBV5-1 and TRBJ1-1; 8 bases line up with TRBD1. Germline V lookup: CDR1 SGHRS, CDR2 YFSETQ. The length of the CDR3 is 15 residues. The junction had 4 bases not matched to a gene; V was cut back by 2 bases and J by 1 base. In DNA, the CDR3 is TGCGCCAGCAGCTTCAGGGGGCGAGGGAACACTGAAGCTTTCTTT. Residues: CASSFRGRGNTEAFF.

The chain's CDR3 is CASSLTRISGNTIYF. The CDR3 coding sequence is TGTGCCAGCAGCTTGACTCGGATCTCTGGAAACACCATATATTTT. V is TRBV11-1 and J is TRBJ1-3; the D is unclear. V was clipped by 3 bases and J by 0 bases, with 9 bases between them. CDR3 length: 15 amino acids. The germline V gene has CDR1 SGHAT and CDR2 FQDESV (reference sequence).

V usage is TRBV6-2 or TRBV6-3 and J usage is TRBJ2-7, with 7 bases aligning to TRBD1. With 0 bases clipped from V and 2 bases from J, the junction kept 4 bases outside the gene matches. This CDR3 comprises 15 residues. Looked up from germline, CDR1 is MNHEY and CDR2 is SVGEGT. The chain's CDR3 is CASSYSGTDTYEQYF. CDR3 in DNA: TGTGCCAGCAGTTACTCCGGGACAGACACCTACGAGCAGTACTTC.

This clone was seen a handful of times. V and J are TRBV27 and TRBJ1-1; 9 nucleotides line up with TRBD1. CDR1 is MNHEY and CDR2 is SMNVEV in the germline V gene (reference sequence). The CDR3 runs to 14 residues. The V segment lost 5 bases and the J segment 6 bases; nucleotides outside the gene matches: 7. CDR3 loop: CASSAQGAYPEAFF. As DNA, the CDR3 is TGTGCCAGCAGTGCACAGGGGGCATACCCTGAAGCTTTCTTT.

V is TRBV30 and J is TRBJ1-1; possibly TRBD1 for D (6 bases). Germline V gene lookup returns CDR1 GTSNPN and CDR2 SVGIG (reference sequence). V lost 5 bases to trimming and J lost 4 bases, with 8 bases between them. The CDR3 loop spans 11 amino acids. The CDR3 nucleotides are TGTGCCTGGGCAGGGGTCACTGAAGCTTTCTTT. Encoded protein: CAWAGVTEAFF.

This rearrangement joins TRBV6-2 or TRBV6-3 to TRBJ1-3; no reliable D call. V was trimmed by 6 bases and J by 2 bases, leaving 14 bases between them. CDR1 is MNHEY, CDR2 SVGEGT, per germline. The CDR3 contains 15 residues. The CDR3 nucleotides are TGTGCCAGCAGCGACTCCCTGACGGCTGGAAACACCATATATTTT. Translation: CASSDSLTAGNTIYF.

V is TRBV5-6 and J is TRBJ1-6, with a tentative D call TRBD1 (6 bases). Trimming stripped 6 bases from V and 6 bases from J, with 10 bases between. CDR3 size: 13 residues. From germline, CDR1 is SGHDT and CDR2 YYEEEE. CDR3 sequence: CASKRTANSPLHF. The CDR3 nucleotides read TGTGCCAGCAAGAGGACAGCTAATTCACCCCTCCACTTT.

J is TRBJ1-2 and V is TRBV9; D ambiguous. The germline V gene encodes CDR1 SGDLS and CDR2 YYNGEE. V lost 0 bases to trimming and J lost 2 bases, with 8 bases between them. CDR3 size: 14 residues. CDR3 DNA sequence: TGTGCCAGCAGCGTAGATTACAGCAACTATGGCTACACCTTC. This encodes CASSVDYSNYGYTF.

This chain connects TRBV28 to TRBJ1-2, with TRBD1 matching 8 bases. Germline V lookup: CDR1 MDHEN, CDR2 SYDVKM. The CDR3 runs to 14 residues. Germline trimming cut 5 bases from V and 4 bases from J; bases unmatched to any gene: 6. CDR3: CASSTAGQGYGYTF. The CDR3, as DNA: TGTGCCAGCAGTACGGCCGGACAGGGCTATGGCTACACCTTC.

The CDR3 is CASSFSRQETQYF. The CDR3 DNA is TGTGCCAGCAGCTTTAGTCGACAAGAGACCCAGTACTTC. The chain couples TRBV7-2 to TRBJ2-5; D is unclear. From germline, CDR1 is SGHTA and CDR2 FQGNSA. There are 13 residues in the CDR3. Trimming cost V 3 bases and J 2 bases, with 7 bases left between them.

V and J are TRBV15 and TRBJ1-6, with TRBD1 matching over 7 bases. The germline gives CDR1 LNHNV, CDR2 YYDKDF (reference sequence). CDR3 size: 16 residues. V shed 0 bases and J 11 bases; nucleotides not matched to a gene: 10. The CDR3 here is CATSRDWDSGFAPLHF. CDR3 DNA sequence: TGTGCCACCAGCAGAGATTGGGACAGCGGATTCGCACCCCTCCACTTT. Full variable domain (outside the CDR3, taken from reference TRBV15 and TRBJ1-6): DAMVIQNPRYQVTQFGKPVTLSCSQTLNHNVMYWYQQKSSQAPKLLFHYYDKDFNNEADTPDNFQSRRPNTSFCFLDIRSPGLGDTAMYLCATSRDWDSGFAPLHFGNGTRLTVT.

The rearrangement joins TRBV6-5 to TRBJ1-6; 9 positions match TRBD1. CDR3 length: 13 amino acids. Germline V gene sequence: CDR1 MNHEY, CDR2 SVGAGI. With V trimmed by 6 bases and J by 6 bases, 0 bases remained unmatched. CDR3 DNA sequence: TGTGCCAGCAGGGGACAGGGTAATTCACCCCTCCACTTT. This gives the protein CASRGQGNSPLHF.

This rearrangement joins TRBV15 to TRBJ1-4; D unresolved. The V end lost 0 bases, the J end lost 5 bases, and 10 bases lay between the germline ends. The CDR3 covers 15 residues. Germline V gives CDR1 LNHNV, CDR2 YYDKDF (reference sequence). CDR3 sequence reads: CATSRERGANEKLFF. CDR3 in DNA: TGTGCCACCAGCAGAGAGCGGGGAGCAAATGAAAAACTGTTTTTT.

This clone was observed a single time. The V gene is TRBV27, the J gene TRBJ2-5, with a weak D call TRBD1 (6 bases). Trimming pared 4 bases from V and 5 bases from J, leaving 11 bases between. CDR3 length: 13 amino acids. Germline CDR1 and CDR2: MNHEY and SMNVEV (reference sequence). CDR3 in DNA: TGTGCCAGCAGTTCCCGGCAGGGGGAGACCCAGTACTTC. Translated: CASSSRQGETQYF.